One T cell receptor (beta chain) is described in this entry. This entry belongs to a study of T cells in Graves' hyperthyroidism and ophthalmopathy. Researchers took RNA transcripts and amplified the TCR beta CDR3 regions from them. First-round RT-PCR with HTBI primers amplified the TCR CDR3 region. TCRdb re-called the multiplex PCR reads through MiXCR, storing one row per CDR3 protein. This sample carries about 37,000 distinct CDR3 sequences, around 56% of them seen once, and the ten largest clones take about a sixth. The CDR3 spans 14 residues. The V gene's germline CDR1 is KGHDR and CDR2 SFDVKD. Deletions cut 4 bases from V and 3 bases from J, with 12 bases between.

The sample consisted of blood. This clonotype was obtained from a man aged 40-49 years with Graves' ophthalmopathy. The V and J genes are TRBV24-1 and TRBJ2-7, with D unresolved. CDR3 in amino acids: CATSDPTLSYEQYF. The CDR3 coding sequence is TGTGCCACCAGTGACCCGACACTGAGCTACGAGCAGTACTTC.